Listed below are T cell receptor beta chains from one sample, sequenced in a study of shared clonotypes between healthy human individuals. The method was immunoSEQ multiplex PCR; TCRdb's version includes in-frame clones alone and lacks a portion of them. The repertoire holds roughly 770,000 clones, with roughly 96% as singletons. Sequencing was done on a sample of naive CD8+ T cells sorted from blood. The receptors stem from a man aged 25-45 years in good health. CDR3s include the opening cysteine and the closing phenylalanine or tryptophan. The D gene is left open where the match is weak. Clone size is stated in some rows and not others, as once, few, many or a class when expanded.

d_call: -; clone_size: -; j_call: TRBJ1-1; v_call: TRBV6-1; cdr3_nt: TGTGCCAGCAGTGAAGCTGCAGGCAGGAACACTGAAGCTTTCTTT; cdr3_aa: CASSEAAGRNTEAFF
d_call: TRBD2; clone_size: -; j_call: TRBJ2-7; v_call: TRBV9; cdr3_nt: TGTGCCAGCACCCCTGGGGGGGACTCCTACGAGCAGTACTTC; cdr3_aa: CASTPGGDSYEQYF
d_call: -; clone_size: -; j_call: TRBJ1-5; v_call: TRBV9; cdr3_nt: TGTGCCAGCAGCGTAGATGGGGTTCTTCAGCCCCAGCATTTT; cdr3_aa: CASSVDGVLQPQHF
d_call: -; clone_size: -; j_call: TRBJ1-2; v_call: TRBV2; cdr3_nt: TGTGCCAGCAGTGAGAGGGACTATGGCTACACCTTC; cdr3_aa: CASSERDYGYTF
d_call: -; clone_size: -; j_call: TRBJ1-2; v_call: TRBV19; cdr3_nt: TGTGCCAGTAGTATAGGAGGTTTAAGTTCCGGTGGCTACACCTTC; cdr3_aa: CASSIGGLSSGGYTF
d_call: -; clone_size: -; j_call: TRBJ2-7; v_call: TRBV27; cdr3_nt: TGTGCCAGCAAGAGGGGGGTCTACGAGCAGTACTTC; cdr3_aa: CASKRGVYEQYF
d_call: TRBD1; clone_size: -; j_call: TRBJ1-1; v_call: TRBV6-1; cdr3_nt: TGTGCCAGCAGTGAGGGGACAGGGGGCTCTGAAGCTTTCTTT; cdr3_aa: CASSEGTGGSEAFF
d_call: -; clone_size: -; j_call: TRBJ2-7; v_call: TRBV11-2; cdr3_nt: TGTGCCAGCAGCTTAGCGGGCAGGAGTTACGAGCAGTACTTC; cdr3_aa: CASSLAGRSYEQYF
d_call: -; clone_size: -; j_call: TRBJ2-7; v_call: TRBV11-2; cdr3_nt: TGTGCCAGCAGCTTAGACATCTACGAGCAGTACTTC; cdr3_aa: CASSLDIYEQYF
d_call: -; clone_size: -; j_call: TRBJ2-3; v_call: TRBV7-9; cdr3_nt: TGTGCCAGCAGCTTTAGGACAGTCCAGGGCACAGATACGCAGTATTTT; cdr3_aa: CASSFRTVQGTDTQYF
d_call: TRBD1; clone_size: -; j_call: TRBJ1-6; v_call: TRBV10-3; cdr3_nt: TGTGCCAGGGACCCAGGGGGCTCACCCCTCCACTTT; cdr3_aa: CARDPGGSPLHF
d_call: -; clone_size: -; j_call: TRBJ2-3; v_call: TRBV4-1; cdr3_nt: TGCGCCAGCAGCCCTTTTAGCACATTAAACACAGATACGCAGTATTTT; cdr3_aa: CASSPFSTLNTDTQYF
d_call: TRBD1; clone_size: -; j_call: TRBJ2-1; v_call: TRBV9; cdr3_nt: TGTGCCAGCAGTACTAGGACAGGGTCCAATGAGCAGTTCTTC; cdr3_aa: CASSTRTGSNEQFF
d_call: TRBD1; clone_size: -; j_call: TRBJ1-1; v_call: TRBV29-1; cdr3_nt: TGCAGCGTGAGGGACAGCAACACTGAAGCTTTCTTT; cdr3_aa: CSVRDSNTEAFF
d_call: TRBD1; clone_size: -; j_call: TRBJ2-7; v_call: TRBV6-1; cdr3_nt: TGTGCCAGCAGTGAGCCCCAGGGGGTAAGGATCGACGAGCAGTACTTC; cdr3_aa: CASSEPQGVRIDEQYF
d_call: TRBD2; clone_size: -; j_call: TRBJ2-7; v_call: TRBV11-2; cdr3_nt: TGTGCCAGCAGCTTCTTCCCGGGGGGGAGCCACCTGTTTGAGCAGTACTTC; cdr3_aa: CASSFFPGGSHLFEQYF
d_call: -; clone_size: -; j_call: TRBJ2-1; v_call: TRBV13; cdr3_nt: TGTGCCAGCAGCTACGTCAATGAGCAGTTCTTC; cdr3_aa: CASSYVNEQFF
d_call: -; clone_size: -; j_call: TRBJ2-7; v_call: TRBV30; cdr3_nt: TGTGCCCTAGACCAGCTAGGGACCTACGAGCAGTACTTC; cdr3_aa: CALDQLGTYEQYF
d_call: -; clone_size: once; j_call: TRBJ1-1; v_call: TRBV14; cdr3_nt: TGTGCCAGCAGACTGACAGAAATGAACACTGAAGCTTTCTTT; cdr3_aa: CASRLTEMNTEAFF
d_call: -; clone_size: -; j_call: TRBJ1-2; v_call: TRBV5-1; cdr3_nt: TGCGCCAGCAGTTTTACCCCTGGGACGAACTATGGCTACACCTTC; cdr3_aa: CASSFTPGTNYGYTF
d_call: -; clone_size: -; j_call: TRBJ2-7; v_call: TRBV6-1; cdr3_nt: TGTGCCAGCAGTGATCAGGAACTAGCCTACGAGCAGTACTTC; cdr3_aa: CASSDQELAYEQYF
d_call: TRBD1; clone_size: -; j_call: TRBJ2-1; v_call: TRBV28; cdr3_nt: TGTGCCAGCAGTTTGGGAACAGGGGTTGGTCAGTTCTTC; cdr3_aa: CASSLGTGVGQFF
d_call: -; clone_size: -; j_call: TRBJ2-1; v_call: TRBV7-8; cdr3_nt: TGTGCCAGCAGCCCGACCGGTTATTTAGATCATGAGCAGTTCTTC; cdr3_aa: CASSPTGYLDHEQFF
d_call: -; clone_size: -; j_call: TRBJ2-2; v_call: TRBV27; cdr3_nt: TGTGCCAGCAGTTTATCAAAAGGGAGCACCGGGGAGCTGTTTTTT; cdr3_aa: CASSLSKGSTGELFF
d_call: -; clone_size: -; j_call: TRBJ2-5; v_call: TRBV27; cdr3_nt: TGTGCCAGCAGGAGGGGGGAGACCCAGTACTTC; cdr3_aa: CASRRGETQYF
d_call: -; clone_size: -; j_call: TRBJ1-3; v_call: TRBV15; cdr3_nt: TGTGCCACCAGCAGAGATCGGGGCAGGCGCGGACCCGGAAACACCATATATTTT; cdr3_aa: CATSRDRGRRGPGNTIYF
d_call: -; clone_size: -; j_call: TRBJ1-3; v_call: TRBV9; cdr3_nt: TGTGCCAGCAGCGTAGATAATGCGCTCTCTGGAAACACCATATATTTT; cdr3_aa: CASSVDNALSGNTIYF
d_call: -; clone_size: -; j_call: TRBJ2-5; v_call: TRBV29-1; cdr3_nt: TGCAGCGCTCGCGCCGGAGTGGGTAAGGGAGAGACCCAGTACTTC; cdr3_aa: CSARAGVGKGETQYF
d_call: TRBD2; clone_size: -; j_call: TRBJ2-5; v_call: TRBV13; cdr3_nt: TGTGCCAGCAGCTTAGGCGGACTAGTAGAGACCCAGTACTTC; cdr3_aa: CASSLGGLVETQYF
d_call: -; clone_size: -; j_call: TRBJ2-1; v_call: TRBV6-5; cdr3_nt: TGTGCCAGCAGTTACTCCCCGAGTAGTAGTGTAAATGAGCAGTTCTTC; cdr3_aa: CASSYSPSSSVNEQFF
d_call: TRBD2; clone_size: -; j_call: TRBJ2-7; v_call: TRBV28; cdr3_nt: TGTGCCAGCAGTTTATTCACCGGGACTAGCGGGAACTACGAGCAGTACTTC; cdr3_aa: CASSLFTGTSGNYEQYF
d_call: -; clone_size: -; j_call: TRBJ1-5; v_call: TRBV27; cdr3_nt: TGTGCCAGCCCTAACGACGGACAAATCAATCAGCCCCAGCATTTT; cdr3_aa: CASPNDGQINQPQHF
d_call: -; clone_size: -; j_call: TRBJ1-2; v_call: TRBV11-1; cdr3_nt: TGTGCCAGCAGCTTAGGGGGGGATTCGGACTATGGCTACACCTTC; cdr3_aa: CASSLGGDSDYGYTF